The next 30 T cell receptor beta chains were all read from a single sample in a study of OX40 agonist ivuxolimab in advanced cancers. Some clones are missing from TCRdb's copy, which holds only in-frame ones; the method was immunoSEQ multiplex PCR. Seen here are about 100,000 clones, roughly 95% observed once, and the top ten hold just over 2%. Sequenced material: CD4+ or CD8+ T cells sorted from blood, taken in a trial of the OX40 agonist ivuxolimab. The receptors were sampled from an adult with an advanced solid tumor such as melanoma, head and neck, liver or kidney cancer.

This rearrangement joins TRBV4-2 to TRBJ2-5; D is undetermined. Trimming removed 0 bases at V and 2 bases at J, with 7 bases between. This CDR3 contains 14 residues. The germline V gene encodes CDR1 LGHNA and CDR2 YNFKEQ. The CDR3 protein is CASSQDLWQETQYF. CDR3 DNA sequence: TGTGCCAGCAGCCAAGATCTGTGGCAAGAGACCCAGTACTTC.

V and J are TRBV7-9 and TRBJ1-6; TRBD1 is a possible D gene (6 bases). Trimming cost V 4 bases and J 7 bases, with 14 bases left between them. Germline V gives CDR1 SEHNR, CDR2 FQNEAQ (reference sequence). This CDR3 comprises 15 residues. CDR3 coding DNA: TGTGCCAGCAGCTCACGGACAGAACCAAATTCACCCCTCCACTTT. This gives the protein CASSSRTEPNSPLHF.

Concerning this clone: This same CDR3 is encoded by further DNA sequences in the sample. This rearrangement joins TRBV4-1 to TRBJ2-5; D is possibly TRBD1 (5 bases). The V end lost 1 base, the J end lost 5 bases, and 5 bases lay between the germline ends. This CDR3 comprises 12 residues. Looked up from germline, CDR1 is MGHRA and CDR2 is YSYEKL. For the CDR3, the DNA is TGCGCCAGCAGCCAAGGGGGCGAGACCCAGTACTTC. Translated: CASSQGGETQYF.

V is TRBV27 and J is TRBJ2-7; 8 bases align to TRBD2. This CDR3 is built from 15 residues. Trimming at V came to 4 bases and at J to 6 bases, leaving 11 bases not matched to a gene. Germline CDR1 is MNHEY and CDR2 is SMNVEV (reference sequence). In nucleotides, the CDR3 is TGTGCCAGCAGTTCCGTCGTAGCGGGATGGGGCGAGCAGTACTTC. Translating it yields CASSSVVAGWGEQYF.

This rearrangement joins TRBV14 to TRBJ1-1; D ambiguous. The germline CDR1 and CDR2 sequences are SGHDN and FVKESK. The ends were cut back, 3 bases at V and 1 base at J, with 3 bases in the middle. This CDR3 contains 12 residues. The chain's CDR3 is CASSQENTEAFF. CDR3 in DNA: TGTGCCAGCAGCCAGGAGAACACTGAAGCTTTCTTT. Using reference TRBV14 and TRBJ1-1 for the parts outside the CDR3, the full variable domain is EAGVTQFPSHSVIEKGQTVTLRCDPISGHDNLYWYRRVMGKEIKFLLHFVKESKQDESGMPNNRFLAERTGGTYSTLKVQPAELEDSGVYFCASSQENTEAFFGQGTRLTVV.

The V call is TRBV19, the J call TRBJ2-5; TRBD2 aligns across 12 bases. The length of the CDR3 is 15 residues. Per germline, CDR1 LNHDA and CDR2 SQIVND (reference sequence). V lost 5 bases to trimming and J lost 2 bases; unmatched junction nucleotides: 3. CDR3 coding DNA: TGTGCCAGTAGTTCCGGGACTAGCGGGCAAGAGACCCAGTACTTC. Its protein product is CASSSGTSGQETQYF.

V gene TRBV4-1 combines with J gene TRBJ1-4; 7 bases are shared with TRBD1. V lost 0 bases to trimming and J lost 7 bases; unmatched junction nucleotides: 11. Germline V gene lookup returns CDR1 MGHRA and CDR2 YSYEKL. CDR3 length equals 17 residues. This CDR3 reads CASSQDVAGGSSEKLFF. The CDR3 nucleotides read TGCGCCAGCAGCCAAGATGTGGCAGGGGGGTCTAGTGAAAAACTGTTTTTT.

This rearrangement joins TRBV4-1 to TRBJ2-1; possible D gene TRBD2, 7 bases. Germline assignment: CDR1 MGHRA and CDR2 YSYEKL. Trimming cost V 3 bases and J 2 bases, with 14 bases left between them. The CDR3 has 16 residues. CDR3: CASSHVGGGPYNEQFF. CDR3 nucleotides: TGCGCCAGCAGCCACGTGGGCGGGGGCCCCTACAATGAGCAGTTCTTC.

The rearrangement uses TRBV19 and TRBJ2-1; TRBD2 matches at 10 bases. This CDR3 has 14 amino acids. Germline lookup yields CDR1 LNHDA and CDR2 SQIVND (reference sequence). V trimming: 3 bases; J trimming: 6 bases; junction bases outside the gene matches: 2. CDR3 nucleotide sequence: TGTGCCAGTAGTATGGCTAGCGGGAGCAATGAGCAGTTCTTC. This codes for CASSMASGSNEQFF.

The chain carries TRBV28 and TRBJ2-7; a possible D gene is TRBD2 (7 bases). V was cut by 1 base and J by 5 bases, with 18 bases left in between. The CDR3 contains 16 residues. Germline values: CDR1 MDHEN, CDR2 SYDVKM. As DNA, the CDR3 is TGTGCCAGCAGTTTATTGGGGGGGCGCGCCGGGGACGAGCAGTACTTC. Translating it yields CASSLLGGRAGDEQYF.

The genes are TRBV18 and TRBJ2-7, with 11 bases identical to TRBD2. The CDR3 extends over 15 amino acids. CDR1 KGHSH and CDR2 LQKENI come from the germline V gene. Trimming cost V 6 bases and J 2 bases; bases outside gene matches: 6. The CDR3 DNA reads TGTGCCAGCTCTCTCACTAGCGGGGGAACCTACGAGCAGTACTTC. Translation gives CASSLTSGGTYEQYF.

The chain is built from TRBV27 and TRBJ2-7, with TRBD2 as a possible D gene (7 bases). V dropped 4 bases and J dropped 5 bases, with 15 bases sitting between them. The germline gives CDR1 MNHEY, CDR2 SMNVEV (reference sequence). The CDR3 consists of 14 residues. The CDR3 nucleotides read TGTGCCAGCAGTTCAAGAGGGGGGGCCCACGAGCAGTACTTC. Residues: CASSSRGGAHEQYF.

On this clone: Distinct nucleotide sequences in the sample also encode this CDR3. The chain has TRBV5-4 and TRBJ1-1; a possible D gene is TRBD1 (6 bases). Trimming removed 2 bases at V and 3 bases at J, with 11 bases between. The CDR3 runs 14 residues. Germline assignment: CDR1 SGHNT and CDR2 YYREEE (reference sequence). This CDR3 is CASSFRGGHTEAFF. DNA for the CDR3: TGTGCCAGCAGCTTTAGGGGGGGGCACACTGAAGCTTTCTTT.

The gene calls are TRBV5-6 and TRBJ1-5; D is unclear. This CDR3 region has 13 residues. Looked up from germline, CDR1 is SGHDT and CDR2 is YYEEEE. Trimming took off 1 base at V and 9 bases at J, with 11 bases between the two ends. The CDR3 DNA reads as TGTGCCAGCAGCTTGCAAGGCGGATGGCCCCAGCATTTT. As protein: CASSLQGGWPQHF. Full variable domain (remainder filled in from reference TRBV5-6 and TRBJ1-5): DAGVTQSPTHLIKTRGQQVTLRCSPKSGHDTVSWYQQALGQGPQFIFQYYEEEERQRGNFPDRFSGHQFPNYSSELNVNALLLGDSALYLCASSLQGGWPQHFGDGTRLSIL.

The V and J genes are TRBV6-5 and TRBJ2-1, with no clear D. Germline V gene sequence: CDR1 MNHEY, CDR2 SVGAGI. V was cut by 4 bases and J by 0 bases, with 10 bases left in between. The CDR3 covers 15 residues. The CDR3 DNA is TGTGCCAGCAGTTCCTTCCTGAGCTCCTACAATGAGCAGTTCTTC. It yields the protein CASSSFLSSYNEQFF.

The V gene is TRBV5-4, the J gene TRBJ2-1; D is uncertain. Looked up from germline, CDR1 is SGHNT and CDR2 is YYREEE (reference sequence). Trimming left V 2 bases short and J 7 bases short, with 10 bases between. The CDR3 contains 13 residues. The CDR3, as DNA: TGTGCCAGCAGCTTTCTTAGTACGAATGAGCAGTTCTTC. Amino acids: CASSFLSTNEQFF.

The CDR3 spells CSARRSGKQFF. CDR3 nucleotide sequence: TGCAGTGCCAGAAGGTCCGGAAAGCAGTTCTTC. The chain employs TRBV20-1 and TRBJ2-1; the D is unclear. Germline-derived CDR1 and CDR2 are DFQATT and SNEGSKA (reference sequence). Trimming left V 6 bases short and J 11 bases short, with 14 bases between. The CDR3 spans 11 residues.

The chain links TRBV27 to TRBJ2-3; no clear D. V was trimmed by 0 bases and J by 4 bases, leaving 8 bases between them. The CDR3 is 14 amino acids. Germline lookup yields CDR1 MNHEY and CDR2 SMNVEV (reference sequence). The DNA for the CDR3 is TGTGCCAGCAGTTTATCGATTGTATCAGATACGCAGTATTTT. Residues: CASSLSIVSDTQYF.

This chain joins TRBV7-9 and TRBJ2-1; TRBD2 matches 14 bases. J lost 8 bases, V lost 4 bases, and 4 bases had no gene match. CDR1 and CDR2 from the germline V gene are SEHNR and FQNEAQ (reference sequence). The length of the CDR3 is 15 residues. The CDR3 is CASSYSGLAGDEQFF. The CDR3 DNA is TGTGCCAGCAGCTACTCGGGACTAGCGGGGGATGAGCAGTTCTTC.

In the case of this clone: Sequence at one end of the junction differs from germline and may be a read error. The chain links TRBV7-3 to TRBJ2-3; 9 positions agree with TRBD1. Germline CDR1 and CDR2: SGHTA and FQGTGA. The CDR3 is made up of 15 amino acids. The CDR3 region has the DNA TGTGCCAGCAGCGTAACAGGGGGCTCAGGGGATACGCAGTATTTT. Translation gives CASSVTGGSGDTQYF.

The V gene is TRBV28, the J gene TRBJ2-3, with 7 bases matching TRBD1. CDR3 length: 16 amino acids. Germline CDR1 MDHEN, CDR2 SYDVKM. V gave up 3 bases and J gave up 2 bases; unmatched junction bases: 8. The CDR3 sequence: CASSFSDRANTDTQYF. In DNA, the CDR3 is TGTGCCAGCAGTTTCTCCGACAGGGCGAACACAGATACGCAGTATTTT.

This rearrangement joins TRBV28 to TRBJ2-2, with a possible D match to TRBD2 (5 bases). The CDR3 runs to 16 residues. Germline V gene lookup returns CDR1 MDHEN and CDR2 SYDVKM. Trimming pared 6 bases from V and 2 bases from J, leaving 16 bases between. The CDR3 DNA reads as TGTGCCAGCAGGCCGACTACTCCAGGAAACACCGGGGAGCTGTTTTTT. It is translated as CASRPTTPGNTGELFF. Variable domain in full (rest from reference TRBV28 and TRBJ2-2): DVKVTQSSRYLVKRTGEKVFLECVQDMDHENMFWYRQDPGLGLRLIYFSYDVKMKEKGDIPEGYSVSREKKERFSLILESASTNQTSMYLCASRPTTPGNTGELFFGEGSRLTVL.

In its sample, this clone was seen once. The chain combines TRBV4-2 with TRBJ2-2, with TRBD2 matching over 7 bases. Germline V gene lookup returns CDR1 LGHNA and CDR2 YNFKEQ. The CDR3 sequence is 15 residues long. The J segment lost 1 base and the V segment lost 1 base, leaving 0 bases of the junction unmatched. The CDR3 loop reads CASSQGGGNTGELFF. Written as DNA, the CDR3 is TGTGCCAGCAGCCAAGGCGGGGGGAACACCGGGGAGCTGTTTTTT.

The chain combines TRBV7-6 with TRBJ1-1; D perhaps matches TRBD1 (5 bases). The CDR3 runs to 15 residues. Trimming shortened V by 4 bases and J by 2 bases, and 14 bases separated the two germline ends. CDR1 and CDR2 from the germline V gene are SGHVS and FNYEAQ. The CDR3 DNA is TGTGCCAGCAGCTCAAACAGGTTGCAAAACACTGAAGCTTTCTTT. Protein sequence: CASSSNRLQNTEAFF.

This rearrangement joins TRBV28 to TRBJ2-3, with D uncertain. CDR3 length equals 16 residues. Germline values: CDR1 MDHEN, CDR2 SYDVKM. Trimming removed 3 bases at V and 1 base at J, with 14 bases between. CDR3 region: CASSFVGSWGTDTQYF. DNA for the CDR3: TGTGCCAGCAGTTTCGTGGGGTCCTGGGGCACAGATACGCAGTATTTT. Filled out from reference TRBV28 and TRBJ2-3, the complete variable domain reads DVKVTQSSRYLVKRTGEKVFLECVQDMDHENMFWYRQDPGLGLRLIYFSYDVKMKEKGDIPEGYSVSREKKERFSLILESASTNQTSMYLCASSFVGSWGTDTQYFGPGTRLTVL.

The genes are TRBV15 and TRBJ2-1; D remains ambiguous. The germline V gene has CDR1 LNHNV and CDR2 YYDKDF (reference sequence). V was trimmed by 4 bases and J by 0 bases, leaving 13 bases between them. The CDR3 length is 16 residues. The CDR3 region is CATSNSRFSSYNEQFF. The CDR3 bases are TGTGCCACCAGCAACTCGCGGTTTAGCTCCTACAATGAGCAGTTCTTC.

The chain has TRBV28 and TRBJ2-1; D is ambiguous. This CDR3 region has 11 residues. Germline loops: CDR1 MDHEN, CDR2 SYDVKM. The V gene lost 10 bases and the J gene lost 7 bases, with 11 bases spanning the gap. The CDR3 here is CATRPANEQFF. CDR3 DNA sequence: TGTGCCACCCGTCCCGCGAATGAGCAGTTCTTC.

The chain uses TRBV19 and TRBJ1-5; D gene uncertain. Germline V gene lookup returns CDR1 LNHDA and CDR2 SQIVND (reference sequence). Trimming left V 5 bases short and J 3 bases short, with 8 bases between. The CDR3 consists of 13 residues. CDR3 coding DNA: TGTGCCAGTAGTGAGTTCGACAATCAGCCCCAGCATTTT. Translated: CASSEFDNQPQHF.

The CDR3 here is CASSGQGVVQPQHF. Written as DNA, the CDR3 is TGTGCCAGCAGCGGACAGGGGGTGGTACAGCCCCAGCATTTT. The V gene is TRBV6-6, the J gene TRBJ1-5; 10 bases are a match to TRBD1. Germline V gene data show CDR1 as MNHNY and CDR2 as SVGAGI (reference sequence). V dropped 6 bases and J dropped 7; count of bases not matched to a gene: 6. This CDR3 has 14 amino acids.

V and J are TRBV9 and TRBJ2-7; a possible D gene is TRBD1 (6 bases). The ends were cut back, 4 bases at V and 5 bases at J, with 13 bases in the middle. The CDR3 is 13 amino acids. The V gene's germline CDR1 is SGDLS and CDR2 YYNGEE. CDR3 coding DNA: TGTGCCAGCAGCCTCCCCGCAGGGGACGAGCAGTACTTC. It encodes CASSLPAGDEQYF.